The sequence of this T cell receptor beta chain was determined in a study of blood T cell repertoires in COVID-19. The protocol was immunoSEQ multiplex PCR, while the TCRdb copy is restricted to in-frame clones and leaves out a portion. The data hold about 310,000 clones, with roughly 90% observed a single time. The TCR comes from a man in his late teens or twenties with active or convalescent COVID-19. Sequenced sample: peripheral blood.

CDR3 bases: TGTGCCAGCAGCGCCGGGGTCAGCACTGAAGCTTTCTTT. This gives the protein CASSAGVSTEAFF. V is TRBV7-2 and J is TRBJ1-1; D uncertain. The V and J ends lost 5 bases and 4 bases respectively, with 11 bases between them. Germline V gene lookup returns CDR1 SGHTA and CDR2 FQGNSA. The CDR3 spans 13 residues.